This passage covers 27 T cell receptor beta chains from one sample sequenced in a study of blood T cell repertoires in COVID-19. Profiled with immunoSEQ multiplex PCR; TCRdb holds only in-frame clones, not every one. The sample has about 430,000 clones, over 75% seen once. Sequencing was carried out using PBMCs or T cells enriched from blood (not recorded which). These receptors were obtained from a woman younger than 35 who had been exposed to COVID-19.

This clone occurred once. The DNA for the CDR3 is TGTGCCACCAGTGATCTAGCGGGAGGTGGGGCCGGGGAGCTGTTTTTT. Translating gives CATSDLAGGGAGELFF. This chain joins TRBV24-1 and TRBJ2-2; the match to TRBD2 covers 11 bases. The CDR3 extends over 16 amino acids. CDR1 and CDR2 from the germline V gene are KGHDR and SFDVKD. V lost 3 bases and J lost 6; bases outside the gene matches: 5.

The chain carries TRBV5-4 and TRBJ2-7, with D possibly TRBD1 on 6 matching bases. This CDR3 is 16 amino acids long. Deletions cut 2 bases from V and 0 bases from J, with 15 bases between. Germline CDR1 SGHNT, CDR2 YYREEE (reference sequence). CDR3 bases: TGTGCCAGCAGCTTAAGTCAGGGGCTCCCCTCCTACGAGCAGTACTTC. Protein sequence: CASSLSQGLPSYEQYF.

The chain has TRBV6-5 and TRBJ1-1; D is perhaps TRBD1 (5 bases). Germline V gene sequence: CDR1 MNHEY, CDR2 SVGAGI. V was clipped by 6 bases and J by 4 bases, with 12 bases between them. The CDR3 runs 13 residues. The DNA for the CDR3 is TGTGCCAGCAGAATCGGGGGTATCACTGAAGCTTTCTTT. This sequence encodes CASRIGGITEAFF.

The chain couples TRBV5-5 to TRBJ2-3; 8 bases agree with TRBD1. The V gene end was trimmed by 4 bases and the J gene end by 0 bases; junction bases not matched to a gene: 10. Germline CDR1 and CDR2: SGHKS and YYEKEE (reference sequence). The CDR3 has 17 residues. CDR3 DNA sequence: TGTGCCAGCAGCCAGACAATCAGGGGGCAGAGCACAGATACGCAGTATTTT. Amino acid sequence: CASSQTIRGQSTDTQYF. The complete variable domain, with remaining parts taken from reference TRBV5-5 and TRBJ2-3, reads DAGVTQSPTHLIKTRGQQVTLRCSPISGHKSVSWYQQVLGQGPQFIFQYYEKEERGRGNFPDRFSARQFPNYSSELNVNALLLGDSALYLCASSQTIRGQSTDTQYFGPGTRLTVL.

This chain uses TRBV4-3 with TRBJ2-3, with 9 positions matching TRBD2. The CDR3 covers 16 residues. The germline V gene encodes CDR1 LGHNA and CDR2 YSLEER. Trimming at V came to 0 bases and at J to 5 bases, leaving 6 bases not matched to a gene. CDR3 DNA: TGCGCCAGCAGCCAAGATCTAGCGGGGTTGGAAGATACGCAGTATTTT. Amino acids: CASSQDLAGLEDTQYF.

The table lists this clone with a few counts. V gene TRBV12-3 or TRBV12-4 combines with J gene TRBJ2-7; TRBD2 aligns across 7 bases. J gave up 3 bases and V 7 bases, and 6 bases lay outside the gene matches. The CDR3 runs to 13 residues. The CDR3 loop reads CASKRDFLYEQYF. CDR3 sequence (DNA): TGTGCCAGCAAGCGGGATTTCCTCTACGAGCAGTACTTC.

This chain links TRBV27 with TRBJ1-2, with D maybe TRBD1 (6 bases). This CDR3 has 14 residues. CDR1 MNHEY and CDR2 SMNVEV come from the germline V gene (reference sequence). V dropped 2 bases and J dropped 6 bases, with 13 bases sitting between them. The CDR3 nucleotides are TGTGCCAGCAGTTTAACAGGGTCGTGGGATGGCTACACCTTC. Its translation: CASSLTGSWDGYTF.

This clone was observed once. The chain couples TRBV3-1 (or the pseudogene TRBV3-2) to TRBJ2-1; 13 bases map to TRBD2. CDR1 is LGHDT, CDR2 YNNKEL, per germline (reference sequence). The V and J ends lost 7 bases and 9 bases, in that order; junction bases with no gene match: 3. The CDR3 runs 13 residues. This CDR3 reads CASKGLAGVEQFF. CDR3 coding DNA: TGTGCCAGCAAAGGACTAGCGGGAGTTGAGCAGTTCTTC.

The rearrangement links TRBV28 to TRBJ2-1; 9 bases match TRBD1. The CDR3 runs to 14 residues. Germline CDR1 and CDR2: MDHEN and SYDVKM. V lost 7 bases, J lost 4 bases, and 5 bases stayed unmatched. DNA of the CDR3: TGTGCCAGCACTACCGGGACAGGGTACAATGAGCAGTTCTTC. Its protein product is CASTTGTGYNEQFF. Full variable domain (outside the CDR3, taken from reference TRBV28 and TRBJ2-1): DVKVTQSSRYLVKRTGEKVFLECVQDMDHENMFWYRQDPGLGLRLIYFSYDVKMKEKGDIPEGYSVSREKKERFSLILESASTNQTSMYLCASTTGTGYNEQFFGPGTRLTVL.

The J gene is TRBJ2-3, the V gene TRBV15, with 12 bases matching TRBD2. Germline CDR1 and CDR2: LNHNV and YYDKDF (reference sequence). This CDR3 comprises 21 residues. The ends lost 0 bases at V and 6 bases at J; junction bases unmatched: 19. The CDR3 spells CATSREPPSSLAGGPWDTQYF. The CDR3 nucleotides are TGTGCCACCAGCAGAGAGCCCCCCTCGAGTCTAGCGGGAGGGCCTTGGGATACGCAGTATTTT.

This chain connects TRBV7-3 to TRBJ2-7, with 8 bases lining up with TRBD2. Per the germline V gene, CDR1 is SGHTA and CDR2 is FQGTGA. The CDR3 length is 19 residues. The V gene end was trimmed by 0 bases and the J gene end by 4 bases; junction bases not matched to a gene: 17. CDR3 region: CASSLTSQGPAGAPYEQYF. CDR3 in DNA: TGTGCCAGCAGCTTAACATCCCAGGGGCCAGCGGGGGCCCCTTACGAGCAGTACTTC.

The V and J genes are TRBV19 and TRBJ2-1; possibly TRBD2 for D (6 bases). The CDR3 consists of 13 residues. Trimming took off 3 bases at V and 4 bases at J, with 7 bases between the two ends. Per germline, CDR1 LNHDA and CDR2 SQIVND (reference sequence). The CDR3 DNA is TGTGCCAGTAGTATTGGGGGGTACAATGAGCAGTTCTTC. The encoded protein is CASSIGGYNEQFF. Variable domain in full (rest from reference TRBV19 and TRBJ2-1): DGGITQSPKYLFRKEGQNVTLSCEQNLNHDAMYWYRQDPGQGLRLIYYSQIVNDFQKGDIAEGYSVSREKKESFPLTVTSAQKNPTAFYLCASSIGGYNEQFFGPGTRLTVL.

This chain links TRBV4-2 with TRBJ2-2, with a tentative D call TRBD1 (5 bases). Germline V gives CDR1 LGHNA, CDR2 YNFKEQ. The CDR3 spans 16 residues. V lost 0 bases and J lost 3, with 11 bases in between. Here the CDR3 reads CASSQEFQGDTGELFF. The CDR3 nucleotides are TGTGCCAGCAGCCAAGAGTTCCAGGGCGACACCGGGGAGCTGTTTTTT.

CDR3 amino acids: CASSLAGLDQETQYF. The CDR3 DNA is TGTGCCAGCAGCTTGGCGGGGTTGGACCAAGAGACCCAGTACTTC. The chain combines TRBV5-5 with TRBJ2-5; TRBD2 is a possible D gene (5 bases). V was pared by 0 bases and J by 0 bases, with 9 bases between. CDR1 SGHKS and CDR2 YYEKEE come from the germline V gene (reference sequence). The CDR3 runs 15 residues.

The chain employs TRBV7-9 and TRBJ1-5; 8 bases agree with TRBD1. Germline loops: CDR1 SEHNR, CDR2 FQNEAQ (reference sequence). Trimming took 10 bases from V and 6 from J; bases not matched to a gene: 20. This CDR3 region has 17 residues. DNA of the CDR3: TGTGCCACGGGACAGGTGGGGACACAGGATATGGGTCAGCCCCAGCATTTT. Translated, it gives CATGQVGTQDMGQPQHF.

The chain joins TRBV5-8 to TRBJ2-1, with TRBD2 matching 14 bases. The CDR3 consists of 15 residues. Trimming cost V 4 bases and J 4 bases; bases outside gene matches: 1. CDR1 is SGHTS and CDR2 is YDEGEE in the germline V gene. In DNA, the CDR3 is TGTGCCAGCAGCCGACTAGCGGGGGGGTACAATGAGCAGTTCTTC. Its protein is CASSRLAGGYNEQFF.

This rearrangement joins TRBV28 to TRBJ2-7, with 11 bases identical to TRBD1. Trimming removed 6 bases from V and 2 bases from J; junction bases left unmatched: 6. The CDR3 consists of 15 residues. Germline-derived CDR1 and CDR2 are MDHEN and SYDVKM. Here the CDR3 reads CASRQPGQGAYEQYF. Written as DNA, the CDR3 is TGTGCCAGCAGACAACCGGGACAGGGGGCCTACGAGCAGTACTTC. The full variable domain, its missing parts supplied by reference TRBV28 and TRBJ2-7, is DVKVTQSSRYLVKRTGEKVFLECVQDMDHENMFWYRQDPGLGLRLIYFSYDVKMKEKGDIPEGYSVSREKKERFSLILESASTNQTSMYLCASRQPGQGAYEQYFGPGTRLTVT.

The rearrangement uses TRBV27 and TRBJ1-2; TRBD1 matches 10 bases. V lost 5 bases, J lost 5 bases, and 14 bases stayed unmatched. The CDR3 is made up of 17 amino acids. Germline loops: CDR1 MNHEY, CDR2 SMNVEV (reference sequence). In nucleotides, the CDR3 is TGTGCCAGCAGTGGCCGGGACAGGGGAGATCGAGGATATGGCTACACCTTC. Translating it yields CASSGRDRGDRGYGYTF.

This chain connects TRBV15 to TRBJ1-2; 10 bases fit TRBD1. The CDR3 is 15 amino acids. CDR1 and CDR2 (germline): LNHNV, YYDKDF (reference sequence). V shed 3 bases and J 5 bases; nucleotides not matched to a gene: 6. As DNA, the CDR3 is TGTGCCACCAGCAGTCTCGCGGGACAGGGGTATGGCTACACCTTC. Amino acid sequence: CATSSLAGQGYGYTF.

This chain joins TRBV30 and TRBJ1-1; 11 bases fit TRBD1. Looked up from germline, CDR1 is GTSNPN and CDR2 is SVGIG (reference sequence). The CDR3 is 14 residues long. Losses at the gene ends were 4 bases for V and 4 bases for J; bases not matched to a gene: 5. This CDR3 is CAWNGQGAGTEAFF. The CDR3 region has the DNA TGTGCCTGGAACGGACAGGGGGCAGGCACTGAAGCTTTCTTT. The variable domain in full, completed from reference TRBV30 and TRBJ1-1, reads SQTIHQWPATLVQPVGSPLSLECTVEGTSNPNLYWYRQAAGRGLQLLFYSVGIGQISSEVPQNLSASRPQDRQFILSSKKLLLSDSGFYLCAWNGQGAGTEAFFGQGTRLTVV.

The chain combines TRBV6-5 with TRBJ1-4, with TRBD1 matching over 7 bases. Trimming took 5 bases from V and 12 from J; bases not matched to a gene: 15. The length of the CDR3 is 15 residues. Germline V gives CDR1 MNHEY, CDR2 SVGAGI. The CDR3 loop is CASSPRQGFPFELFF. For the CDR3, the DNA is TGTGCCAGCAGTCCCCGACAGGGCTTCCCCTTTGAACTGTTTTTT.

The chain joins TRBV5-1 to TRBJ2-3; 8 nucleotides match TRBD1. V shed 1 base, J shed 10 bases, and the junction held 2 bases outside the gene matches. There are 12 residues in the CDR3. CDR1 and CDR2 from the germline V gene are SGHRS and YFSETQ. DNA of the CDR3: TGCGCCAGCAGCTTGCAGGGGGCGCCGCAGTATTTT. Protein: CASSLQGAPQYF.

The V call is TRBV6-1, the J call TRBJ1-3; 8 positions agree with TRBD1. Per germline, CDR1 MNHNS and CDR2 SASEGT. V gave up 6 bases and J gave up 0 bases; unmatched junction bases: 4. This CDR3 spans 15 amino acids. The CDR3 DNA is TGTGCCAGCAGCAAGGACAGGGCCTCTGGAAACACCATATATTTT. It specifies CASSKDRASGNTIYF.

The V call is TRBV3-1 (or the pseudogene TRBV3-2), the J call TRBJ2-7; 13 bases map to TRBD2. In germline, CDR1 is LGHDT, CDR2 YNNKEL (reference sequence). After removal of 3 bases from V and 3 bases from J, the junction contained 11 bases not matched to a gene. The CDR3 sequence is 18 residues long. CDR3 sequence: CASSQGLGTSGTDYEQYF. CDR3 DNA sequence: TGTGCCAGCAGCCAGGGCTTAGGGACTAGCGGGACCGACTACGAGCAGTACTTC.

The genes are TRBV7-2 and TRBJ1-1, with 9 bases lining up with TRBD1. CDR3 length: 18 amino acids. Unmatched junction bases numbered 12, after V lost 3 bases and J lost 1 base. Germline CDR1 reads SGHTA; CDR2 reads FQGNSA. The chain's CDR3 is CASSFLHRGRGENTEAFF. CDR3 bases: TGTGCCAGCAGCTTCCTTCACAGGGGGCGCGGGGAGAACACTGAAGCTTTCTTT.

The chain joins TRBV4-2 to TRBJ2-1; TRBD2 matches 8 bases. V trimming: 0 bases; J trimming: 7 bases; junction bases outside the gene matches: 8. There are 16 residues in the CDR3. The germline gives CDR1 LGHNA, CDR2 YNFKEQ. CDR3 sequence reads: CASSQDRLAGGNEQFF. The CDR3 coding sequence is TGTGCCAGCAGCCAAGACCGACTGGCGGGAGGTAATGAGCAGTTCTTC.

The chain couples TRBV28 to TRBJ1-4; D might be TRBD1 (6 bases). The CDR3 is made up of 15 amino acids. V lost 5 bases to trimming and J lost 4 bases, with 14 bases between them. The germline V gene has CDR1 MDHEN and CDR2 SYDVKM. CDR3 coding DNA: TGTGCCAGCAGTCCCGGGGGGGCAGGTAATGAAAAACTGTTTTTT. Amino acid sequence: CASSPGGAGNEKLFF.